The subject of this entry is one T cell receptor (beta chain). What it binds is unknown. This sample was taken from a study of monozygotic twins with inflammatory bowel disease. Study results and limitations: Between concordant and discordant twins, repertoire similarity failed to differ, a result that limited power may explain. Other individuals had fewer clonotypes in common with IBD patients than with healthy twins, especially with disease activity.

TCRdb reprocessed the 5' RACE reads and stores each CDR3 protein as one record, lacking DNA. The sample has roughly 300,000 distinct CDR3 sequences. The sequencing input was blood. This TCR was sampled from a human donor with ulcerative colitis or Crohn's disease, or a healthy co-twin of an affected twin (not recorded which).

CDR3 residues: CASSLVGRERNTEAFF. The rearrangement links TRBV5-1 to TRBJ1-1; the D gene TCRdb calls, TRBD1, cannot be checked with no DNA. The CDR3 has 16 amino acids. Germline-derived CDR1 and CDR2 are SGHRS and YFSETQ.